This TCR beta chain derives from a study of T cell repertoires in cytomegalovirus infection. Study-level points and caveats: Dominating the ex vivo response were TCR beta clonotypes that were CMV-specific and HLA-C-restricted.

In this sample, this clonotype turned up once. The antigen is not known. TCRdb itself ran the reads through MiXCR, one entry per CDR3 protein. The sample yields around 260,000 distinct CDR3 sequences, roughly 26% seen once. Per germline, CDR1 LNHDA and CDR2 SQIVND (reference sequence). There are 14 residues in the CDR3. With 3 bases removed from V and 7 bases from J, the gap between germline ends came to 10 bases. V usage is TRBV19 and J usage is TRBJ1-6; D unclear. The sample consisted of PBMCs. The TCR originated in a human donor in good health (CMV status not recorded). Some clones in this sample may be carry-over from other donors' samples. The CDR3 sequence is CASSIREPNSPLHF. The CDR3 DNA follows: TGTGCCAGTAGTATTCGGGAGCCAAATTCACCCCTCCACTTT.